The present T cell receptor beta chain was sequenced within a study of CD8 T cells in Susac syndrome. The patients serving as multiple sclerosis controls were treatment-naive. They had stable or active relapsing-remitting disease and fulfilled revised McDonald criteria. Random hexamers were used to reverse transcribe the RNA input (roughly 0.5 to 1 ug). TCRdb recomputed calls from the immunoSEQ multiplex PCR reads with MiXCR, one row per CDR3 protein. Of around 270,000 distinct CDR3 sequences in the sample, around nine tenths were seen once. Material: CD8+ T cells from PBMCs. The source of this sequence is a human donor with multiple sclerosis.

CDR3 DNA sequence: TGCGCCAGCAGCTTACAGGGGAATCAAGAGACCCAGTACTTC. This codes for CASSLQGNQETQYF. The chain recombines TRBV5-1 with TRBJ2-5; 7 positions agree with TRBD1. Germline trimming cut 2 bases from V and 2 bases from J; bases unmatched to any gene: 3. The germline V gene encodes CDR1 SGHRS and CDR2 YFSETQ. The length of the CDR3 is 14 residues.